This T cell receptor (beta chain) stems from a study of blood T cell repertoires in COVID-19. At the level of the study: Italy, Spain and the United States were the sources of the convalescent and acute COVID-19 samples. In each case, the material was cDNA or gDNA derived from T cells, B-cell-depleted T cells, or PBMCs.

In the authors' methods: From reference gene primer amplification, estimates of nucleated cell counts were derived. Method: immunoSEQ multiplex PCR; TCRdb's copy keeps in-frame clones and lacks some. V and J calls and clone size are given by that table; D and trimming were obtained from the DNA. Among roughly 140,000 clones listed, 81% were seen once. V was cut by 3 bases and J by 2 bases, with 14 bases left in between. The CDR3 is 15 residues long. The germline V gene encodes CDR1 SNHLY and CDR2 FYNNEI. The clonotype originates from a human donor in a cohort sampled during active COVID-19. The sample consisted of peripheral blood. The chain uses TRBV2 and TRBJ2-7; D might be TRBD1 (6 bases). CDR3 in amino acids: CASSDGQGRTYEQYF. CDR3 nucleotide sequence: TGTGCCAGCAGTGACGGGCAGGGGAGAACCTACGAGCAGTACTTC.